One sample yielded the 2 T cell receptor beta chains listed below, sequenced in a study of immune characterization of retroperitoneal liposarcoma (dated by TCRdb to the late 2010s). The method was PCR. Sequencing was carried out with a NextSeq 500. In-frame beta chains were kept once TCRdb had trimmed the public reads at Q25 with fastp and called clones with MiXCR. Each record represents a unique CDR3 protein, reported with the most common genes and DNA among its rows. Present in this sample are approximately 9,400 distinct CDR3 sequences, approximately 30% of which were seen just once. Less than 8.5% of the sample is in the top ten clones. The specimen sequenced was tumor tissue. These receptor sequences come from a male donor with retroperitoneal liposarcoma.

The chain combines TRBV5-3 with TRBJ1-2, with 7 bases fitting TRBD1. TRBV5-3 is annotated as an ORF whose role is uncertain. This CDR3 comprises 14 residues. V lost 8 bases and J lost 0; bases outside the gene matches: 7. The CDR3 sequence is CASRPGTANYGYTF. For the CDR3, the DNA is TGTGCCAGCAGACCTGGGACAGCTAACTATGGCTACACCTTC.

This clonotype was observed at least ten times. V is TRBV6-6 and J is TRBJ2-1; TRBD2 aligns across 7 bases. The closer fit of TRBJ2-7 to the DNA end suggests the J call may be wrong. CDR1 and CDR2 from the germline V gene are MNHNY and SVGAGI (reference sequence). This CDR3 comprises 15 residues. CDR3 bases: TGTGCCAGCAGTTACGGCGGGAGCTCCTACAATGAGCAGTACTTC. Protein sequence: CASSYGGSSYNEQYF.